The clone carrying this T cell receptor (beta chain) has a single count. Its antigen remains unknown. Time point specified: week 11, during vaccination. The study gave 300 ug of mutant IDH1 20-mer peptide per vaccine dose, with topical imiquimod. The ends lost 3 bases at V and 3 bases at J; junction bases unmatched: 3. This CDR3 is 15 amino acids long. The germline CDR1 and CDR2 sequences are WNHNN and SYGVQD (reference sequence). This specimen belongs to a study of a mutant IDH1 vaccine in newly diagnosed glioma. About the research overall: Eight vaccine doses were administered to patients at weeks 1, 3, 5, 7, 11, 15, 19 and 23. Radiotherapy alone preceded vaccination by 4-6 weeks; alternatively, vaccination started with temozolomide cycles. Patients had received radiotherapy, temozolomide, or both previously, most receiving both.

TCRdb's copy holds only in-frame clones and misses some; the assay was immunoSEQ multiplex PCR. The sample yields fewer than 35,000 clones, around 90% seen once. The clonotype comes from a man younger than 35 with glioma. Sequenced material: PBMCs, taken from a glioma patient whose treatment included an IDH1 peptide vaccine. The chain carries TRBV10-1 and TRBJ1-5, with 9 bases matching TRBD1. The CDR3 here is CASSDWDRDNQPQHF. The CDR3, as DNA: TGCGCCAGCAGTGACTGGGACAGGGACAATCAGCCCCAGCATTTT.